The rows below give T cell receptor beta chains drawn from one sample of a study of beta chain features in type 1 diabetes. Repertoires were generated with immunoSEQ multiplex PCR, while TCRdb's copy carries only in-frame clones and drops some. The data hold 350,000 to 450,000 clones, with more than 11% observed a single time. The source material was naive CD4+ T cells from blood. Source of these receptors: a man aged 25-45 years in good health. The CDR3 runs from the conserved cysteine through the conserved F or W. A D gene is named only where the DNA matches it firmly. A clone size is listed for some rows: how often the clone was seen (once, few, many), or a class if it is expanded.

clone_size,d_call,v_call,j_call,cdr3_nt,cdr3_aa
few,NA,TRBV7-2,TRBJ2-5,TGTGCCAGCAGCTTAGGGGGCCGGGAACAAGAGACCCAGTACTTC,CASSLGGREQETQYF
NA,TRBD2,TRBV5-1,TRBJ2-1,TGCGCCAGCAGCAAAACTAGCGGGGGTTACAATGAGCAGTTCTTC,CASSKTSGGYNEQFF
NA,NA,TRBV2,TRBJ2-3,TGTGCCAGCACGGCCCTCCAGGCCGCAGATACGCAGTATTTT,CASTALQAADTQYF
NA,NA,TRBV5-6,TRBJ2-3,TGTGCCAGCAGCTTGGTACGTGGACTGCCCACAGATACGCAGTATTTT,CASSLVRGLPTDTQYF
NA,NA,TRBV7-8,TRBJ2-3,TGTGCCAGCAGCCGACCGAGTACAGATACGCAGTATTTT,CASSRPSTDTQYF
few,NA,TRBV27,TRBJ2-1,TGTGCCAGCAGTACGGGGAATAACAATGAGCAGTTCTTC,CASSTGNNNEQFF
NA,NA,TRBV2,TRBJ2-3,TGTGCCACCGGAAACACAGATACGCAGTATTTT,CATGNTDTQYF
few,TRBD1,TRBV18,TRBJ2-5,TGTGCCAGCTCGTGGACAGGGGAGACCCAGTACTTC,CASSWTGETQYF
few,NA,TRBV9,TRBJ2-7,TGTGCCAGCAGCGTAAACTCCCACTCCTACGAGCAGTACTTC,CASSVNSHSYEQYF
NA,NA,TRBV20-1,TRBJ1-5,TGCAGTGCTCCCCAGCCCCAGCATTTT,CSAPQPQHF
few,TRBD1,TRBV7-2,TRBJ2-1,TGTGCCAGCAGCCCGGACAGGGGGCGGGTCAATGAGCAGTTCTTC,CASSPDRGRVNEQFF
NA,NA,TRBV29-1,TRBJ2-1,TGCAGCGTTGATTCCCTGAGCTCCTACAATGAGCAGTTCTTC,CSVDSLSSYNEQFF
few,TRBD2,TRBV18,TRBJ2-1,TGTGCCAGCTCACCTGGTCTAGCGGGGAATGAGCAGTTCTTC,CASSPGLAGNEQFF
NA,NA,TRBV11-2,TRBJ1-6,TGTGCCAGCAGCTTGGGGGTGATGTCCTATAATTCACCCCTCCACTTT,CASSLGVMSYNSPLHF
NA,NA,TRBV7-2,TRBJ1-1,TGTGCCAGCAGCTTAGCAGAGAACACTGAAGCTTTCTTT,CASSLAENTEAFF
NA,NA,TRBV28,TRBJ1-3,TGTGCCAGCAGTTTAGGGGGCGCTTTTGGAAACACCATATATTTT,CASSLGGAFGNTIYF
NA,TRBD2,TRBV7-2,TRBJ2-3,TGTGCCAGCAGTCGTCTTCCCCTAGCGGGAGGGGCAGATACGCAGTATTTT,CASSRLPLAGGADTQYF
NA,TRBD1,TRBV7-6,TRBJ2-1,TGTGCCAGCAGCTTGGGACAGGGAATATACAATGAGCAGTTCTTC,CASSLGQGIYNEQFF